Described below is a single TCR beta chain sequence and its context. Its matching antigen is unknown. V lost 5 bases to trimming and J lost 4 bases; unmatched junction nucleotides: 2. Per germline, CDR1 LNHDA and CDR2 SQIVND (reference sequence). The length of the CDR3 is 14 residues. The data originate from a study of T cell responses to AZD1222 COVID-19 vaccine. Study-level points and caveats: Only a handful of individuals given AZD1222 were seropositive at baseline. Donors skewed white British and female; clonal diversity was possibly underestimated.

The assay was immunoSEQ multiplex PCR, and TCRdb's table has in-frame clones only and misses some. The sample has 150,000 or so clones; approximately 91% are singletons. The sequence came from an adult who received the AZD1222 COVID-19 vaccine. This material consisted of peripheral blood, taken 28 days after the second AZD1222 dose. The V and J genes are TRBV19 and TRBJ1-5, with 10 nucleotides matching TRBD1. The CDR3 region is CASSLGQGNQPQHF. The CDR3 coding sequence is TGTGCCAGTAGTCTGGGACAGGGGAATCAGCCCCAGCATTTT.